Listed below are T cell receptor beta chains from one sample, sequenced in a study of CD8+ T cells in alopecia areata. Profiling relied on immunoSEQ multiplex PCR, and the TCRdb table lists in-frame clones only, not all of them. This sample has around 290,000 clones, with 58% found just once. The source was CD4+ T cells sorted from blood, collected at week 24, from a patient treated with tofacitinib. These receptors came from a human donor with alopecia areata. The CDR3 runs from the conserved cysteine through the conserved F or W. Fields, in order: clone size, J gene, D gene, CDR3 length, V gene, CDR3 protein, CDR3 DNA. The D gene is left open where the match is weak. Not every row has a clone size; where given, it reads once, few, many or a size class.

. TRBJ1-3 TRBD1 15 TRBV28 CASSDEPGQGETIYF TGTGCCAGCAGCGATGAACCGGGACAGGGAGAAACCATATATTTT
. TRBJ2-6 . 17 TRBV19 CASSIARKGSGANVLTF TGTGCCAGTAGTATCGCAAGGAAGGGATCTGGGGCCAACGTCCTGACTTTC
. TRBJ1-1 . 10 TRBV29-1 CSVGDTEAFF TGCAGCGTCGGCGACACTGAAGCTTTCTTT
once TRBJ1-2 . 12 TRBV27 CASSPRGYGYTF TGTGCCAGCAGTCCCAGGGGCTATGGCTACACCTTC
. TRBJ1-3 . 12 TRBV30 CAWSTGGNTIYF TGTGCCTGGAGTACAGGAGGAAACACCATATATTTT
. TRBJ2-3 TRBD2 15 TRBV9 CASSVGERGANTQYF TGTGCCAGCAGCGTAGGGGAGCGGGGGGCTAATACGCAGTATTTT
. TRBJ2-7 TRBD1 15 TRBV5-1 CASSSGGLQFDEQYF TGCGCCAGCAGCTCAGGGGGCTTACAATTCGACGAGCAGTACTTC
. TRBJ2-5 . 11 TRBV14 CASSQRETQYF TGTGCCAGCAGCCAACGAGAGACCCAGTACTTC
. TRBJ2-3 . 22 TRBV4-3 CASSHTFGFTDPLRRSTDTQYF TGCGCCAGCAGCCATACTTTCGGATTTACGGACCCACTGCGTCGGAGCACAGATACGCAGTATTTT
few TRBJ1-3 TRBD1 16 TRBV7-2 CASSLGPTGSGNTIYF TGTGCCAGCAGCTTAGGGCCGACAGGGTCCGGAAACACCATATATTTT
. TRBJ1-1 TRBD1 15 TRBV30 CAWAPGQEDAEVGFF TGTGCCTGGGCCCCCGGACAGGAGGATGCCGAAGTGGGTTTCTTT
few TRBJ2-5 . 11 TRBV7-9 CASSKQETQYF TGTGCCAGCAGCAAACAAGAGACCCAGTACTTC
few TRBJ2-1 . 16 TRBV7-9 CASSLGAEAPYNEQFF TGTGCCAGCAGCTTAGGGGCAGAGGCGCCTTACAATGAGCAGTTCTTC
. TRBJ2-3 . 13 TRBV7-8 CASSFRGVDTQYF TGTGCCAGCAGCTTCAGGGGAGTGGATACGCAGTATTTT
. TRBJ1-5 . 15 TRBV4-1 CASSQAIRVREPQHF TGCGCCAGCAGCCAAGCTATAAGGGTCAGGGAGCCCCAGCATTTT
. TRBJ1-1 TRBD1 12 TRBV19 CASSIDRASAFF TGTGCCAGTAGTATTGACAGGGCTTCGGCTTTCTTT
. TRBJ1-1 . 15 TRBV5-1 CASRRATLGDTEAFF TGCGCCAGCAGACGGGCCACCCTTGGGGACACTGAAGCTTTCTTT
. TRBJ2-3 . 15 TRBV11-1 CASSLVGAGTDTQYF TGTGCCAGCAGCTTAGTGGGGGCCGGCACAGATACGCAGTATTTT
. TRBJ1-1 . 11 TRBV6-6 CASTLNTEAFF TGTGCCAGCACCCTGAACACTGAAGCTTTCTTT
once TRBJ1-4 . 15 TRBV7-2 CASSSRQTTNEKLFF TGTGCCAGCAGTAGCAGACAGACAACTAATGAAAAACTGTTTTTT
. TRBJ1-1 TRBD1 14 TRBV6-5 CASSIQGADTEAFF TGTGCCAGCAGTATACAGGGGGCGGACACTGAAGCTTTCTTT
. TRBJ2-7 . 12 TRBV7-8 CASSLTAPEQYF TGTGCCAGCAGCTTAACAGCACCCGAGCAGTACTTC
. TRBJ2-3 TRBD2 16 TRBV2 CASSAGASGGTDTQYF TGTGCCAGCAGCGCAGGGGCTAGCGGGGGCACAGATACGCAGTATTTT
. TRBJ2-7 . 14 TRBV11-2 CASSPGTLSYEQYF TGTGCCAGCAGCCCGGGGACCCTCTCCTACGAGCAGTACTTC
. TRBJ2-1 . 15 TRBV7-3 CASSQGRSSYNEQFF TGTGCCAGCAGCCAGGGACGTAGCTCCTACAATGAGCAGTTCTTC
. TRBJ2-2 TRBD1 13 TRBV30 CASAQGATGELFF TGTGCCTCTGCACAGGGGGCTACCGGGGAGCTGTTTTTT
few TRBJ2-7 TRBD1 14 TRBV27 CASSYYRGTSEQYF TGTGCCAGCAGTTACTACAGGGGAACCTCCGAGCAGTACTTC
. TRBJ2-3 TRBD1 13 TRBV29-1 CSVGGTGGDTQYF TGCAGCGTTGGAGGGACAGGGGGAGATACGCAGTATTTT
. TRBJ2-1 TRBD2 15 TRBV11-2 CASSRTSGANNEQFF TGTGCCAGCAGCAGGACTAGCGGGGCCAACAATGAGCAGTTCTTC
. TRBJ2-5 TRBD1 16 TRBV25-1 CASSAGQGTIPETQYF TGTGCCAGCAGTGCCGGACAGGGCACGATTCCAGAGACCCAGTACTTC
. TRBJ2-4 . 15 TRBV28 CASSSQTVAKNIQYF TGTGCCAGCAGTTCCCAGACAGTAGCCAAAAACATTCAGTACTTC
. TRBJ2-5 . 13 TRBV5-4 CASSSTEQETQYF TGTGCCAGCAGCTCGACAGAGCAAGAGACCCAGTACTTC
. TRBJ2-1 . 13 TRBV30 CAWSPGGYNEQFF TGTGCCTGGAGTCCCGGGGGCTACAATGAGCAGTTCTTC
. TRBJ1-1 . 15 TRBV5-1 CASSPGGVGGTEAFF TGCGCCAGCAGCCCGGGAGGCGTGGGAGGCACTGAAGCTTTCTTT
. TRBJ1-2 . 13 TRBV29-1 CSVVTAPNYGYTF TGCAGCGTAGTGACAGCCCCTAACTATGGCTACACCTTC
. TRBJ1-1 TRBD1 16 TRBV7-9 CASSLTNRGLNTEAFF TGTGCCAGCAGCTTAACCAACAGGGGATTGAACACTGAAGCTTTCTTT
. TRBJ2-5 TRBD2 14 TRBV29-1 CSSRAGGGQETQYF TGCAGCTCCAGGGCGGGCGGGGGCCAAGAGACCCAGTACTTC
. TRBJ2-1 TRBD2 14 TRBV7-2 CASSRTSGVNEQFF TGTGCCAGCAGCCGGACTAGCGGGGTCAATGAGCAGTTCTTC